This T cell receptor beta chain was sequenced during a study of shared clonotypes between healthy human individuals. Study observations and caveats: As a rule, naive subsets had a larger estimated richness than memory subsets.

Sequenced by immunoSEQ multiplex PCR; TCRdb stores in-frame clones only, minus some. The sample yields over 2 million clones, 85% to 95% seen once. About this clone itself: Its antigen is unknown.

The sequencing sample was made of naive CD4+ T cells from PBMCs. Indicated subset: CD45RA+ positively selected. This clonotype was sampled from a man in his late teens or twenties in good health. Some clones in this sample may be carry-over from other donors' samples.

CDR3 protein: CASSLSTVSSYEQYF. The CDR3 DNA is TGTGCCAGCTCACTTTCGACAGTCTCTTCCTACGAGCAGTACTTC. The rearrangement uses TRBV18 and TRBJ2-7; TRBD1 might be the D (5 bases). This CDR3 contains 15 residues. V lost 4 bases and J lost 1, with 14 bases in between. Germline CDR1 KGHSH, CDR2 LQKENI.